The present TCR beta chain was sequenced within a study of blood T cell repertoires in COVID-19. The CDR3 has 15 amino acids. The junction had 2 bases not matched to a gene; V was cut back by 4 bases and J by 4 bases. Germline V gene data show CDR1 as SGHRS and CDR2 as YFSETQ. Measured with immunoSEQ multiplex PCR; TCRdb has only the in-frame clones, and not every one. The table lists under 400,000 clones, roughly 85% of them singletons. The sample was PBMCs or T cells enriched from blood (not recorded which). The V and J genes are TRBV5-1 and TRBJ2-7, with 16 bases identical to TRBD2. This clonotype originated in a woman in her forties with acute COVID-19. CDR3 in amino acids: CASSPGLAGGYEQYF. CDR3 nucleotide sequence: TGCGCCAGCAGCCCGGGACTAGCGGGAGGGTACGAGCAGTACTTC.